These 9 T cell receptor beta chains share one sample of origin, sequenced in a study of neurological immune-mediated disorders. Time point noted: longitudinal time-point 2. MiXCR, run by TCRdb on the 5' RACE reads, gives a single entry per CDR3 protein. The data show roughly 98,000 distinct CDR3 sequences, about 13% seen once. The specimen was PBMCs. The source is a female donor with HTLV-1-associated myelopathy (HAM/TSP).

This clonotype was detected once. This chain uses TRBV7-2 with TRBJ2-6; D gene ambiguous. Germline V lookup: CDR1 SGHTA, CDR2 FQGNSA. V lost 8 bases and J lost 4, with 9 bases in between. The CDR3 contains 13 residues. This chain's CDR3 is CASSHGGANVLTF. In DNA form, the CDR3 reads TGTGCCAGCTCTCACGGGGGGGCCAACGTCCTGACTTTC.

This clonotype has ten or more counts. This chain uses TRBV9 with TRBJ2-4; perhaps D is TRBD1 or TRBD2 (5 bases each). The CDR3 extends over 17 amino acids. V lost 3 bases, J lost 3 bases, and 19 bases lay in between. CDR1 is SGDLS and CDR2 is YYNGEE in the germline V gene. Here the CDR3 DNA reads TGTGCCAGCAGCGAGGGAGATTGGGGGACCGACAAAAACATTCAGTACTTC. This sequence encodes CASSEGDWGTDKNIQYF.

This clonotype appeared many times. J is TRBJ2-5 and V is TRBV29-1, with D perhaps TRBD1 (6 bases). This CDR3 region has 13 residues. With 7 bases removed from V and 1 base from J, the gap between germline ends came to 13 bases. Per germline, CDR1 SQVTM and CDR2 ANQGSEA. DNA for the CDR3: TGCAGCGGCCTACAGGGACCCCAAGAGACCCAGTACTTC. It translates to CSGLQGPQETQYF.

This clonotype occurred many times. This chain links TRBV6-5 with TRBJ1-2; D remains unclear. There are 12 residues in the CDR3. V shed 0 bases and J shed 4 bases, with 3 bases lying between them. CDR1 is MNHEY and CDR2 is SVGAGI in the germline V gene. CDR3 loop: CASSYSGYGYTF. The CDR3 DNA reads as TGTGCCAGCAGTTACTCGGGCTATGGCTACACCTTC.

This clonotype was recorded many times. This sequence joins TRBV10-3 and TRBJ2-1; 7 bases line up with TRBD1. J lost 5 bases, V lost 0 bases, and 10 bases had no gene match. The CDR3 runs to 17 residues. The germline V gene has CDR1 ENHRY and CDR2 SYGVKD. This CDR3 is CAISESTRGSLDNEQFF. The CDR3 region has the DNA TGTGCCATCAGTGAGTCGACCAGGGGGTCGCTAGACAATGAGCAGTTCTTC.

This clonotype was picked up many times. The CDR3 sequence is CASSRSYGFPEQYF. CDR3 DNA sequence: TGTGCCAGCAGTCGGTCTTACGGGTTCCCCGAGCAGTACTTC. The chain links TRBV27 to TRBJ2-7, with D unclear. Germline V lookup: CDR1 MNHEY, CDR2 SMNVEV (reference sequence). V lost 5 bases, J lost 6 bases, and 17 bases lay in between. This CDR3 contains 14 residues.

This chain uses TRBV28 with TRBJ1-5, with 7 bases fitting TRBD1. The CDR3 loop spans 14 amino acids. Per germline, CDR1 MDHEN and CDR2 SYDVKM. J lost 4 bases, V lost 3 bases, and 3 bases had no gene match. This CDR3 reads CASSLGQWNQPQHF. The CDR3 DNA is TGTGCCAGCAGTTTGGGACAGTGGAATCAGCCCCAGCATTTT.

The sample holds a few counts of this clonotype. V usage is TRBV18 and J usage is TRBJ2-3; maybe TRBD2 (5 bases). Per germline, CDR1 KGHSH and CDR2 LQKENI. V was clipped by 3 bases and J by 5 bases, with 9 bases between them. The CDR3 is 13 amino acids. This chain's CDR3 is CASSPTAGDTQYF. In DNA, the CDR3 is TGTGCCAGCTCACCGACTGCGGGAGATACGCAGTATTTT.

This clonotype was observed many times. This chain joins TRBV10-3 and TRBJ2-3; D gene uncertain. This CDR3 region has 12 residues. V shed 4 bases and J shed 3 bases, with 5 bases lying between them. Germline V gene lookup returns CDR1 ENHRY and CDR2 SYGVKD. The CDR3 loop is CAISVGTDTQYF. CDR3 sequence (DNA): TGTGCCATCAGTGTCGGGACAGATACGCAGTATTTT.